The following is a TCR beta chain sequence with its context. One junction end disagrees with the germline gene, perhaps due to a read error. These data come from a study of blood T cell repertoires in COVID-19. Study in general: Some COVID-19 samples were acute and others convalescent; all came from the United States, Italy and Spain. Sample material is recorded as cDNA or gDNA derived from T cells, B-cell-depleted T cells, or PBMCs.

Authors' methods: Estimation of nucleated cell counts relied on the amplification of reference gene primers. Using immunoSEQ multiplex PCR, the repertoire was profiled, and TCRdb retains in-frame clones only, with some absent. V and J calls and clone size are given by that table; D and trimming were obtained from the DNA. The sample records more than 250,000 clones, nearly 90% being singletons. The germline V gene encodes CDR1 SGHNT and CDR2 YYREEE (reference sequence). The CDR3 spans 14 residues. The sequence derives from a human donor in a cohort sampled during active COVID-19. Material: peripheral blood. The chain carries TRBV5-4 and TRBJ2-7; D is uncertain. CDR3 sequence: CASNLARWPYEQYF. The CDR3 bases are TGTGCCAGCAACTTGGCCCGATGGCCCTACGAGCAGTACTTC.